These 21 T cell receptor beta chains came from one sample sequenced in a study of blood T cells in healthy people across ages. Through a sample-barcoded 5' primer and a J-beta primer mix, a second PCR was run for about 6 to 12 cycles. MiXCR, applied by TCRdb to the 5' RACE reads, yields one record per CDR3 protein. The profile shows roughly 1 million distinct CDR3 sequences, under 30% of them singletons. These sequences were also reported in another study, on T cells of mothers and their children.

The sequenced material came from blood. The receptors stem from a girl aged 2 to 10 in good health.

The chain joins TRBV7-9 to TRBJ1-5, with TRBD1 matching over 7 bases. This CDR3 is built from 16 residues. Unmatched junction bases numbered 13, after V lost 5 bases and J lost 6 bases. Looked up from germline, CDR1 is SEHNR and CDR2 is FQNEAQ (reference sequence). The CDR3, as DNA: TGTGCCAGCAGCCAGGGAACAGGGGTTGAAGCTCAGCCCCAGCATTTT. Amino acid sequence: CASSQGTGVEAQPQHF. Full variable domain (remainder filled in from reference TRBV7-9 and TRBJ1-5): DTGVSQNPRHKITKRGQNVTFRCDPISEHNRLYWYRQTLGQGPEFLTYFQNEAQLEKSRLLSDRFSAERPKGSFSTLEIQRTEQGDSAMYLCASSQGTGVEAQPQHFGDGTRLSIL.

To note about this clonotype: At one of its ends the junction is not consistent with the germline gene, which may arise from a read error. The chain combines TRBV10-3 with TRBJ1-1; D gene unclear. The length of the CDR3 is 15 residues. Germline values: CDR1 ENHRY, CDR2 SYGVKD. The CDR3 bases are TGTGCCATCAATGAGGCGTGGAGGGAGAACACTGAAGCTTTCTTT. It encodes CAINEAWRENTEAFF.

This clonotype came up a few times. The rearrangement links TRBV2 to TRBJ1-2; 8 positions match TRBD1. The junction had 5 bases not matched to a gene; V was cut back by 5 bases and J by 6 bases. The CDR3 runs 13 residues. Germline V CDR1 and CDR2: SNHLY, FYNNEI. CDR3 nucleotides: TGTGCCAGCAGTCCGACAGGGGAGGATGGCTACACCTTC. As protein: CASSPTGEDGYTF.

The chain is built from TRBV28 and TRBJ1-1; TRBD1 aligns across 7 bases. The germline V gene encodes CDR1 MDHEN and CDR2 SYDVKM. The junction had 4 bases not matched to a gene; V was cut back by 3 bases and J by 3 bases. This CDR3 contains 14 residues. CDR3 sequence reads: CASSLGQLYTEAFF. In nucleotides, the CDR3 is TGTGCCAGCAGTTTGGGACAGTTGTACACTGAAGCTTTCTTT.

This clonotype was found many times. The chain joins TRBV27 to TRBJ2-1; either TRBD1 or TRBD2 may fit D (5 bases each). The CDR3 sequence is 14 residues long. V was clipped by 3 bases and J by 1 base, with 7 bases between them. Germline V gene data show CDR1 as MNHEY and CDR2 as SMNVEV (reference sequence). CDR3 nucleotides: TGTGCCAGCAGTTTGGGGGAGTCCTACAATGAGCAGTTCTTC. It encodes CASSLGESYNEQFF.

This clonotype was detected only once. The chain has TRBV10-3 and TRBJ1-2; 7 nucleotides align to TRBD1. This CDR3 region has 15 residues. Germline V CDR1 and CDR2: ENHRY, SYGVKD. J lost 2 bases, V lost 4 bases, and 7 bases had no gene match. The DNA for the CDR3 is TGTGCCATCAGTGGGACAGGCCAGGGGAACTATGGCTACACCTTC. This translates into CAISGTGQGNYGYTF.

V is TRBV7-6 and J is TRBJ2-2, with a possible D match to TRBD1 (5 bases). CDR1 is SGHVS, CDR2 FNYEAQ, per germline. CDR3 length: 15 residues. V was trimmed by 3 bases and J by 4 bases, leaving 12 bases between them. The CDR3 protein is CASSFFQGGTGELFF. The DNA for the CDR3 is TGTGCCAGCAGCTTTTTTCAGGGCGGCACCGGGGAGCTGTTTTTT. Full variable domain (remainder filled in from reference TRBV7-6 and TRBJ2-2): GAGVSQSPRYKVTKRGQDVALRCDPISGHVSLYWYRQALGQGPEFLTYFNYEAQQDKSGLPNDRFSAERPEGSISTLTIQRTEQRDSAMYRCASSFFQGGTGELFFGEGSRLTVL.

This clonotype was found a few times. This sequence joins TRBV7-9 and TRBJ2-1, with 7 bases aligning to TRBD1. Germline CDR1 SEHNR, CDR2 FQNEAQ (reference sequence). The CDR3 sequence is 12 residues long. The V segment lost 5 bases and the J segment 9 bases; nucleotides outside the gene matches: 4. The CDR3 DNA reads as TGTGCCAGCAGCCCATACAGGGGTGAGCAGTTCTTC. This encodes CASSPYRGEQFF.

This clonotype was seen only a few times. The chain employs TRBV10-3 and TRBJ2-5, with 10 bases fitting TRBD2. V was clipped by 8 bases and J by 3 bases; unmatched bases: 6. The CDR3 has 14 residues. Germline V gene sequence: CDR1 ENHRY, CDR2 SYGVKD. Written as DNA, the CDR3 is TGTGCCATCCGAGCTAGCGGGGGAGAAGAGACCCAGTACTTC. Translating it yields CAIRASGGEETQYF.

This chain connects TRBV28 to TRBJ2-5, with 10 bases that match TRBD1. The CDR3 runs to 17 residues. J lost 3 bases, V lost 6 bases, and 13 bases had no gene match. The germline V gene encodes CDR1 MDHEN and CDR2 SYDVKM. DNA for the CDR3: TGTGCCAGCAGCCTACAGGTGGACAGGGGGTGGGAAGAGACCCAGTACTTC. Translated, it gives CASSLQVDRGWEETQYF. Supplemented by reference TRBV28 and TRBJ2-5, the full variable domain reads DVKVTQSSRYLVKRTGEKVFLECVQDMDHENMFWYRQDPGLGLRLIYFSYDVKMKEKGDIPEGYSVSREKKERFSLILESASTNQTSMYLCASSLQVDRGWEETQYFGPGTRLLVL.

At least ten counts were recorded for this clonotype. The CDR3 here is CASTATSGQETQYF. The CDR3 DNA is TGTGCCAGCACCGCGACTAGCGGCCAAGAGACCCAGTACTTC. The chain recombines TRBV7-2 with TRBJ2-5; the match to TRBD2 covers 9 bases. Germline V gene sequence: CDR1 SGHTA, CDR2 FQGNSA. Germline trimming cut 7 bases from V and 1 base from J; bases unmatched to any gene: 4. CDR3 length: 14 residues.

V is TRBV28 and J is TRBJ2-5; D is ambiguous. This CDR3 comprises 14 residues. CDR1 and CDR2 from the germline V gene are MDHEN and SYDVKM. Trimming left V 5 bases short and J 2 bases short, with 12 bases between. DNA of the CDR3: TGTGCCAGCAGTGCCCGGGTCGCACAAGAGACCCAGTACTTC. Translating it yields CASSARVAQETQYF. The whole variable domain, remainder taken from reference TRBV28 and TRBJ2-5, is DVKVTQSSRYLVKRTGEKVFLECVQDMDHENMFWYRQDPGLGLRLIYFSYDVKMKEKGDIPEGYSVSREKKERFSLILESASTNQTSMYLCASSARVAQETQYFGPGTRLLVL.

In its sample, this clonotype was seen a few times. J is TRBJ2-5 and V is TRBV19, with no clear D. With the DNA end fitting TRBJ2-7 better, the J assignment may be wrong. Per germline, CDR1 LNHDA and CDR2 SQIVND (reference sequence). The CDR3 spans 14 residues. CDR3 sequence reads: CASRLGPGTYEQYF. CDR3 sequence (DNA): TGTGCCAGTAGACTCGGCCCTGGAACCTACGAGCAGTACTTC.

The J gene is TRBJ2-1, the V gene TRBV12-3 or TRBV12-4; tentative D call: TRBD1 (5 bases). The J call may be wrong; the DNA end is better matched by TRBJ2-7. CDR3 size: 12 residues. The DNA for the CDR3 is TGTGCCAGCTCAGCAGGGAACTACGAGCAGTACTTC. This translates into CASSAGNYEQYF.

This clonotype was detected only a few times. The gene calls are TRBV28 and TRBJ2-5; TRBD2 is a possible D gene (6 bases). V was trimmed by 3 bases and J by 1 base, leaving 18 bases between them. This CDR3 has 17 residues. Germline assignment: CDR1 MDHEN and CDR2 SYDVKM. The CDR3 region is CASSFGARTTSQETQYF. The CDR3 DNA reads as TGTGCCAGCAGTTTTGGGGCCAGGACTACCTCCCAAGAGACCCAGTACTTC.

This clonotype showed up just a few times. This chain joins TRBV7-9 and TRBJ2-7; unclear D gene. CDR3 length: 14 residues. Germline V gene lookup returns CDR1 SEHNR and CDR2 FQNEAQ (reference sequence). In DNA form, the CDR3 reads TGTGCAGTGGTCCCTCTCGGGTTATCCTACGAGCAGTACTTC. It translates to CAVVPLGLSYEQYF.

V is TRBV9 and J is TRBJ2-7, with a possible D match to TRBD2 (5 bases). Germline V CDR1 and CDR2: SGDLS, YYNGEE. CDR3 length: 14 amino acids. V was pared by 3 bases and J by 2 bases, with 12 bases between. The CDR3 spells CASSATDGTYEQYF. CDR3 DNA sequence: TGTGCCAGCAGCGCGACCGACGGGACCTACGAGCAGTACTTC.

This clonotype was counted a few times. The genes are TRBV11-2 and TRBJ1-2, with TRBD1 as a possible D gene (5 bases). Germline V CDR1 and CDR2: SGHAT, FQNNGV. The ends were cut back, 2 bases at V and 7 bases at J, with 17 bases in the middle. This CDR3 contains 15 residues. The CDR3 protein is CASSLMGRGIGGYTF. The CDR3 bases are TGTGCCAGCAGCTTAATGGGAAGGGGTATCGGTGGCTACACCTTC.

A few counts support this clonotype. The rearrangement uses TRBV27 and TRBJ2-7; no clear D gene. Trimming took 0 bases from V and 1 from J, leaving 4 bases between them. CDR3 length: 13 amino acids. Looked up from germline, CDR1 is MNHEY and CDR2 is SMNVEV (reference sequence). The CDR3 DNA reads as TGTGCCAGCAGTTTATCTCATTCCTACGAGCAGTACTTC. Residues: CASSLSHSYEQYF.

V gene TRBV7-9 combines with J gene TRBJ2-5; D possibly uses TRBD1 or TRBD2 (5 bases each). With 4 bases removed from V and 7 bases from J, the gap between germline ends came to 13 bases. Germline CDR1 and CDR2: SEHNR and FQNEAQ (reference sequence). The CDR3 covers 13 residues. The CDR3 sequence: CASSSAGAGTQYF. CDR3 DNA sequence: TGTGCCAGCAGCTCAGCCGGGGCCGGGACCCAGTACTTC.

CDR3 sequence (DNA): TGTGCCAGCAGCCAAGATGTTGCCAGCAATTCACCCCTCCACTTT. It encodes CASSQDVASNSPLHF. The chain employs TRBV3-1 and TRBJ1-6, with D unclear. The V end was cut by 0 bases, the J end by 7 bases, with 10 bases between. Per germline, CDR1 LGHDT and CDR2 YNNKEL (reference sequence). The CDR3 runs to 15 residues. Drawing the rest from reference TRBV3-1 and TRBJ1-6, the complete variable domain is DTAVSQTPKYLVTQMGNDKSIKCEQNLGHDTMYWYKQDSKKFLKIMFSYNNKELIINETVPNRFSPKSPDKAHLNLHINSLELGDSAVYFCASSQDVASNSPLHFGNGTRLTVT.